Reported below is one T cell receptor (beta chain). Its matching antigen is unknown. UMIs and a universal primer site were added when TCR cDNA was made by 5'RACE template switching. TCRdb re-called the 5' RACE reads through MiXCR, storing one row per CDR3 protein. Here the sample spans approximately 330,000 distinct CDR3 sequences, over 4% being singletons. The sample originates from a study of T cells after yellow fever vaccination. Study results and limitations: A small proportion of clonotypes was detected in both the CD4 and CD8 compartments.

Germline values: CDR1 MNHEY, CDR2 SMNVEV (reference sequence). The CDR3 contains 13 residues. V was clipped by 4 bases and J by 4 bases, with 11 bases between them. The source of this sequence is a man younger than 30 who received the YFV17D yellow fever vaccine. The sequenced sample was PBMCs, obtained 5 days after the yellow fever booster vaccination. This rearrangement joins TRBV27 to TRBJ2-7; the D gene is possibly TRBD2 (6 bases). The CDR3 loop reads CASSYERAYEQYF. In DNA form, the CDR3 reads TGTGCCAGCAGTTACGAGCGGGCGTACGAGCAGTACTTC.